This T cell receptor (beta chain) emerged from a study of prognosis after radiotherapy for stage I lung cancer. The overall study: The study enrolled patients with stage I non-small cell lung cancer between early 2018 and 2019.

Germline V gives CDR1 MNHGY, CDR2 SAAAGT. V lost 5 bases, J lost 4 bases, and 10 bases stayed unmatched. The CDR3 is 15 residues long. TCR beta CDR3 was amplified from genomic DNA by two-round multiplex PCR. Initially, in first-round PCR, primers specific to each TRBV and TRBJ gene were used. A single record per CDR3 protein comes from TCRdb applying MiXCR to the multiplex PCR reads. The sample has approximately 14,000 distinct CDR3 sequences, roughly 50% seen once. A remark on this clonotype: A far larger clone is just one base off, so this is likely a read error.

The sequenced sample was PBMCs, obtained before or after stereotactic body radiation therapy (not recorded which). V and J are TRBV6-8 and TRBJ1-2; 7 bases fit TRBD1. The TCR was taken from a donor over 45 with non-small cell lung cancer. DNA for the CDR3: TGTGCCAGCAGTCCCGGGACAGCGTTTGGCTATGGCTACACCTTC. The encoded protein is CASSPGTAFGYGYTF.